Here is one T cell receptor beta chain with its context. What antigen it recognizes has not been identified. No base quality values were provided; no much bigger clone lies one nucleotide off. Sequences SGHTA (CDR1) and FQGNSA (CDR2) are obtained from the germline V gene. Trimming takes 4 bases off V and 2 bases off J; junction bases not matched to a gene: 7. The CDR3 sequence holds 16 residues, the cysteine and phenylalanine included. The CDR3 DNA has 48 bases and is translated from base 1. The source of the sample is a study of cytomegalovirus exposure and HLA in healthy donors (dated by TCRdb to the late 2010s). In terms of the full investigation: In an earlier analysis of roughly 590 of the donors, about 260 Gb of sequence data and roughly 100 million unique TCR beta sequences from approximately 180 million T cells were reported. Among a few hundred genotyped donors of the cohort, an average of about 240,000 unique TCR beta nucleotide sequences were sequenced per donor, 15% to 20% of them non-productive. A few DR-DQ haplotypes were handled as single units for association and clustering because linkage in the cohort was strong. Rather than using new phenotypic data, the later analysis identified candidate immune exposures from TCR beta sequences and from how often those sequences occurred across donors. The number of donors typed differed by locus, with roughly 629-640 for A, B, C, DRB1 and DQB1, over 500 for DQA1, over 600 for DPA1, and some 470 for DPB1. In addition to the first cohort of around 670 subjects, a separate validation cohort of 130 or so different subjects was used. All discovery cohort repertoires had been generated on a single sequencing platform. A later genetic analysis took genome-wide SNP genotypes for 398 of the 666 donors and used that subset as a discovery cohort. The study profiled the T cell repertoires of 666 subjects by immunosequencing and related them to cytomegalovirus serostatus. HLA typing included class I and class II loci at four-digit resolution. Alongside the repertoire data, information on donor age, sex, ethnicity and CMV serostatus was compiled. To decide whether each TCR beta V gene segment behaved as functional or pseudogenic, an earlier analysis of several hundred of the donors relied on high-throughput TCR beta sequencing. The study was designed to test whether signatures of past pathogen exposure could be identified by cataloging public T cell receptors. Of the roughly 390 genotyped donors, over 70% fell in the genetic ancestry cluster associated with self-reported Caucasian donors. A later analysis re-analyzed previously published TCR beta repertoires from 550 to 700 donors and added high-resolution HLA genotyping to study TCR occurrence patterns. The study combined high-throughput TCR immunosequencing, statistical association of individual TCRs with disease status, and machine learning to predict cytomegalovirus infection status. Approximately 300 gigabases of sequencing data and approximately 80 million unique TCR sequences were included in an early release covering about 600 HLA-typed donors. The research as a whole found: The study gave a list of some 150 TCR beta chains associated with cytomegalovirus. A further reported finding was that TCR beta sequences accurately predicted the HLA-A and HLA-B alleles for most subjects in the first cohort. In a later genetic analysis, a missense DCLRE1C variant was associated with V-gene and J-gene trimming of TCR beta chains, and the association was replicated in an independent cohort. Because HLA typing was unavailable for some donors at each locus, only the typed subset was used in association tests. In a later analysis, several top co-occurrence clusters were reported to appear linked to parvovirus B19, influenza, CMV and Epstein-Barr virus. Linkage disequilibrium might explain the correlated functional status among segregating V segments, but an unknown experimental factor could not be ruled out. A later analysis associated roughly 17,000 TCR beta sequences with specific HLA alleles at a false discovery rate of 0.05. A later analysis found that TCR association rates varied across HLA loci, with DRB1 alleles showing the most associated TCRs and HLA-C alleles the fewest. Because counts were too low, seventeen rarely observed V segments, including chromosome 9 orphons, were excluded from the earlier analysis of under 650 of the donors. Some IMGT-functional V segments, including TRBV6-2 and TRBV6-3, could not be distinguished by the 87-base-pair reads and were therefore excluded. Most TCR sequences were observed very rarely across donors, whereas some public TCRs were present in many individuals. Presence/absence analyses assumed roughly uniform sequencing depth across donors, an assumption that may not hold. A group of highly shared sequence variants was considered likely to be a technical artifact of the sequencing pipeline. Compared with the 666-donor mean, donors in an Asian-associated ancestry cluster had fewer N-insertions in productive TCRs, according to a later genetic analysis. Compared with equally common non-associated chains, HLA-associated TCR beta chains in a later analysis were more clonally expanded and had lower generation probabilities. In both the original and validation cohorts, the classifier was reported to diagnose cytomegalovirus status with high specificity and sensitivity. In vitro tests confirmed that a few of the cytomegalovirus-associated TCR beta chains recognize cytomegalovirus antigens. Most CMV-associated TCR beta chains appeared to be HLA-restricted in a later analysis, and the HLA associations seemed to be driven largely by CMV exposure. An earlier analysis of approximately 590 of the donors showed that most TCR beta V segments appeared in productive rearrangements either about 90% or about 30% of the time, which broadly matched IMGT annotations. For the cohort, immune exposure information was limited to CMV serostatus. Strong co-occurrence of HLA alleles, especially DR and DQ, made assigning TCR associations to individual alleles difficult. In this cohort, only TCR beta chains were sequenced, and detectable features were limited by the absence of alpha or paired-chain data. According to the authors, the approach could potentially be generalized to other disease states and immunological phenotypes.

In total, 666 healthy bone marrow donors made up the cohort. At the time of sampling, every cohort member was nominally healthy, though immune exposures that went unrecorded were likely present. The donor was CMV seronegative and was included in the group of several hundred seronegative cohort members. A peripheral blood sample was collected from each donor, and TCR beta sequencing was performed on peripheral blood mononuclear cells. Genomic DNA was extracted from the blood cell samples with the Qiagen DNeasy Blood Extraction Kit. Library construction relied on the immunoSEQ multiplex PCR assay. A mixture of 60 forward primers for TCR Vbeta segments and 13 reverse primers for TCR Jbeta segments was used in the multiplex PCR. The CDR3 region of rearranged TCR beta genes was amplified from genomic DNA by a multiplex PCR assay. The Illumina HiSeq System was used to sequence the amplified TCR beta libraries as 87-base-pair reads. The published analysis was carried out like this. A later analysis tallied some 79 million unique TCR beta chains across the 700 or so repertoires, and approximately 12 million of those chains were shared by two or more donors. Raw reads were error-corrected and collapsed into unique sequences by a nearest-neighbor algorithm in which closely related sequences were merged to remove PCR and sequencing errors. CDR3 sequences were aligned to IMGT reference sequences to assign V, D and J gene segments. For a sequence to be retained, a match of at least six nucleotides to both a V gene segment and a J gene segment was required. Rearrangements were called productive when the CDR3 lacked stop codons and stayed in frame with V and J; all others were non-productive. CDR3 was defined by IMGT convention, running from the second conserved V-encoded cysteine to the conserved J-encoded phenylalanine. The earlier analysis of around 640 of the donors excluded sequences that lacked an unambiguous match to a single V gene segment. An earlier analysis of a few hundred of the donors called V segments functional above 56.7% productive rearrangements and segregating when the between-donor standard deviation exceeded 5%. A statistical classification framework was built to diagnose cytomegalovirus status from the catalog of TCR beta chain sequences. In a later analysis, V and J genes were assigned by comparing TCR nucleotide sequences against IMGT/GENE-DB human TR gene sequences. Using the TCRdist pipeline, a later analysis assigned CDR3 sequences along with most-parsimonious VDJ recombination scenarios. In a later analysis, each TCR beta chain was defined by its CDR3 amino acid sequence together with its V-gene family, and reads without a unique V-gene family were excluded. In a later analysis, approximately 640 highly shared, low-generation-probability nucleotide sequences were removed to address suspected cross-contamination and a sequencing artifact. A later analysis calculated a clonal expansion index for each public chain from normalized within-repertoire ranks of inferred template counts. A later analysis computed generation probabilities with a VDJ recombination model fitted to out-of-frame rearrangements, and checked the results against IGoR. In a later analysis, TCR-TCR, TCR-HLA and TCR-CMV co-occurrence was scored with hypergeometric tests, and a repertoire-size bias correction was applied to TCR pairs. False discovery rates were estimated in a later analysis by permuting HLA or CMV assignments 20 times. In a later analysis, co-occurring TCRs were grouped using DBSCAN, with TCRdist sequence similarity added in when clustering inside HLA-allele-positive subsets. Repertoires with fewer than 30,000 or more than 120,000 public chains, plus five repertoires with anomalous nucleotide sharing, were excluded from co-occurrence clustering. Imported from immuneACCESS, the table was reduced by TCRdb to in-frame sequences with V and J called. These copies leave out some clones; in studies compared against another copy, an unresolved V gene accounts for under half, and the cause of the remainder is not known. The DNA was the basis for D and trimming; V, J and clone size are from that table. Recorded for this sample are some 150,000 clones; roughly 84% of them occurred a single time. The top ten hold roughly 2.5% of the sample.

Recombination connected TRBV7-2 to TRBJ1-5, with 8 middle bases fitting TRBD1. The TCR comes from a boy under 10 years old in good health and CMV-seronegative. Sequencing was done on a sample of PBMCs. The CDR3 region reads CASSSGTGGGNQPQHF. Read as DNA, the sequence is TGTGCCAGCAGCTCAGGGACAGGTGGGGGCAATCAGCCCCAGCATTTT.